Shown below are 9 T cell receptor beta chains from a single sample sequenced in a study of T cells in women clearing cervical HPV infection. Assay: immunoSEQ multiplex PCR; the TCRdb copy retains only in-frame clones and omits some. The table counts about 39,000 clones; around 4.9% lies in the top ten. Sequencing used blood buffy coat. These receptors all stem from a woman between 18 and 75 years old with a cervical HPV16 infection that either progressed to CIN3+ or cleared (not recorded which).

Details on this clone: The missing CDR3 end, 3 residues past where the read stops, is filled in from the germline J gene. V is TRBV18 and J is TRBJ1-1, with TRBD1 matching 7 bases. The CDR3 totals 15 residues. With V trimmed by 2 bases and J by 3 bases, 6 bases remained unmatched. The germline V gene encodes CDR1 KGHSH and CDR2 LQKENI. The CDR3 bases that were read are TGTGCCAGCTCACCATTCGACAGGGCCGACACTGAA. Protein product: CASSPFDRADTE. The full CDR3 is CASSPFDRADTEAFF. The full variable domain, with the rest looked up from reference TRBV18 and TRBJ1-1, is NAGVMQNPRHLVRRRGQEARLRCSPMKGHSHVYWYRQLPEEGLKFMVYLQKENIIDESGMPKERFSAEFPKEGPSILRIQQVVRGDSAAYFCASSPFDRADTEAFFGQGTRLTVV.

Remarks on this clone: With the read ending 3 residues before the CDR3 end, the germline J gene is used to fill in that end. This chain connects TRBV7-8 to TRBJ2-1; a possible D gene is TRBD2 (6 bases). Trimming removed 10 bases at V and 4 bases at J, with 23 bases between. This CDR3 contains 16 residues. Germline CDR1 is SGHVS and CDR2 is FQNEAQ. The CDR3 reads CATGSGSGGGYNEQFF. CDR3 bases read: TGTGCCACTGGTTCGGGCTCAGGTGGGGGGTACAATGAG.

As to this clone: The read stops 3 residues short of the end of the CDR3; the missing end is completed from the germline J gene. This sequence joins TRBV5-1 and TRBJ1-1; maybe TRBD1 (6 bases). V was clipped by 3 bases and J by 1 base, with 13 bases between them. The CDR3 covers 15 residues. Germline values: CDR1 SGHRS, CDR2 YFSETQ. CDR3 bases read: TGCGCCAGCAGCTCACCCGAACAGGGGAACACTGAA. Its protein product is CASSSPEQGNTE. The full CDR3 protein is CASSSPEQGNTEAFF.

As regards this clone: The CDR3 end falls 3 residues outside the read, so it is completed with the germline J gene. The chain uses TRBV12-5 and TRBJ1-1; TRBD1 is a possible D gene (5 bases). The ends were cut back, 6 bases at V and 1 base at J, with 12 bases in the middle. CDR3 length: 14 residues. Germline values: CDR1 LGHNT, CDR2 FRNRAP. CDR3 sequence: CASGRAGGNTEAFF. The CDR3 DNA, read in part, is TGTGCTAGTGGCCGCGCCGGGGGGAACACTGAA.

Concerning this clone: The CDR3 is cut off 3 residues early in the read; its end comes from the germline J gene. This chain uses TRBV30 with TRBJ1-5; D gene unclear. Per germline, CDR1 GTSNPN and CDR2 SVGIG (reference sequence). Trimming took off 3 bases at V and 7 bases at J, with 13 bases between the two ends. CDR3 size: 13 residues. CDR3 bases read: TGTGCCTGGAGCAGGTCGGCGGGGCAGCCC. It translates to CAWSRSAGQP. The full CDR3 protein is CAWSRSAGQPQHF.

As to this clone: With the read ending 3 residues before the CDR3 end, the germline J gene is used to fill in that end. The rearrangement links TRBV19 to TRBJ2-5, with a possible D match to TRBD2 (6 bases). Trimming left V 6 bases short and J 4 bases short, with 21 bases between. The CDR3 runs 16 residues. Germline V gene sequence: CDR1 LNHDA, CDR2 SQIVND (reference sequence). CDR3 amino acids: CASRGGKGSWRETQYF. CDR3 bases read: TGTGCCAGTAGGGGGGGAAAGGGTTCATGGAGAGAGACC.

The chain's CDR3 is CASSPPARASGGPWDTQYF. The part of the CDR3 DNA that was read is TGTGCCAGCTCACCACCCGCCCGGGCTAGCGGGGGGCCTTGGGATACG. The rearrangement joins TRBV18 to TRBJ2-3; 11 bases align to TRBD2. The read halts 3 residues ahead of the CDR3 end, with the missing end drawn from the germline J gene. The ends lost 0 bases at V and 6 bases at J; junction bases unmatched: 14. The length of the CDR3 is 19 residues. Germline V gives CDR1 KGHSH, CDR2 LQKENI. The full variable domain, rest sourced from reference TRBV18 and TRBJ2-3, is NAGVMQNPRHLVRRRGQEARLRCSPMKGHSHVYWYRQLPEEGLKFMVYLQKENIIDESGMPKERFSAEFPKEGPSILRIQQVVRGDSAAYFCASSPPARASGGPWDTQYFGPGTRLTVL.

Turning to this clone: The read gets to within 3 residues of the CDR3 end, and the germline J gene fills in the rest. This chain links TRBV19 with TRBJ1-1; the match to TRBD1 covers 7 bases. Germline lookup yields CDR1 LNHDA and CDR2 SQIVND (reference sequence). This CDR3 has 12 residues. Incomplete CDR3 DNA: TGTGCCAGTAGTACACGACAGGGAGCG. Protein: CASSTRQGA. In full, the CDR3 is CASSTRQGAAFF.

A remark on this clone: The read terminates 3 residues before the CDR3 end, so the remaining end is supplied by the germline J gene. The V gene is TRBV5-4, the J gene TRBJ2-3; maybe TRBD1 (6 bases). There are 13 residues in the CDR3. V lost 0 bases and J lost 4, with 6 bases in between. CDR1 SGHNT and CDR2 YYREEE come from the germline V gene (reference sequence). Here the CDR3 reads CASSLAGADTQYF. The CDR3 bases that were read are TGTGCCAGCAGCTTGGCAGGGGCAGATACG. The full variable domain, rest sourced from reference TRBV5-4 and TRBJ2-3, is ETGVTQSPTHLIKTRGQQVTLRCSSQSGHNTVSWYQQALGQGPQFIFQYYREEENGRGNFPPRFSGLQFPNYSSELNVNALELDDSALYLCASSLAGADTQYFGPGTRLTVL.